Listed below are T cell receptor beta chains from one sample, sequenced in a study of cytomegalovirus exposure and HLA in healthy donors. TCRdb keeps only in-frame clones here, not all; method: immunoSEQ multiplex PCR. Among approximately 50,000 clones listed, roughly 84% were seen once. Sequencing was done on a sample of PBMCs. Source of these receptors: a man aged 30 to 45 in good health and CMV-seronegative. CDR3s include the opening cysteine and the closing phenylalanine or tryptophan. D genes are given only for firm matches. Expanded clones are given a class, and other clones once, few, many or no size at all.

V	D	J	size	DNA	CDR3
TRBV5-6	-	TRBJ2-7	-	TGTGCCAGCAGCACGGACAGCCCCTTGGACGAGCAGTACTTC	CASSTDSPLDEQYF
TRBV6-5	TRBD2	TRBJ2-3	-	TGTGCCAGCAGTTACGGGGGGGGTCGCACAGATACGCAGTATTTT	CASSYGGGRTDTQYF
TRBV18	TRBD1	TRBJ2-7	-	TGTGCCAGCTCACCATTGCACAGGGGGGATCGGAGGCAGTACTTC	CASSPLHRGDRRQYF
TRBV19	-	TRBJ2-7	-	TGTGCCAGTAGTAGGGGAGACGGAGCGCCGTCCTACGAGCAGTACTTC	CASSRGDGAPSYEQYF
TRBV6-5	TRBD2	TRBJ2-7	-	TGTGCCAGCAGTTCTCTAGCGGGAGGGCCCCACGAGCAGTACTTC	CASSSLAGGPHEQYF
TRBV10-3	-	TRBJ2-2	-	TGTGCCATCAGTGATCAGGGTCACACCGGGGAGCTGTTTTTT	CAISDQGHTGELFF
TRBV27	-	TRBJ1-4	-	TGTGCCAGCAGTTTATGGGGCCCCGCAACTAATGAAAAACTGTTTTTT	CASSLWGPATNEKLFF
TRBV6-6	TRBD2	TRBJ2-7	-	TGTGCCAGCAGCTCGGGGCGGGCGGGAGATTTTCCCTTC	CASSSGRAGDFPF
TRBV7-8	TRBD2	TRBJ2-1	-	TGTGCCAGCAGCTTAGAGGCTAGCGGGGACTACAATGAGCAGTTCTTC	CASSLEASGDYNEQFF
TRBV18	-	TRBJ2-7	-	TGTGCCAGCTCACCACCGACGGAGGGCCATCGTTCCTACGAGCAGTACTTC	CASSPPTEGHRSYEQYF
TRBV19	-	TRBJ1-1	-	TGTGCCAGTAGCTCAGACAGGAGCACTGAAGCTTTCTTT	CASSSDRSTEAFF
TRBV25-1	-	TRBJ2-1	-	TGTGCCAGCAGTGAATTGGAGCGGAAACAGTTCTTC	CASSELERKQFF
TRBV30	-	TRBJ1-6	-	TGTGCCTGGAGTGTAGTAAGGGGCGCGAGGAATTCACCCCTCCACTTT	CAWSVVRGARNSPLHF
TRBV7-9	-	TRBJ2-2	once	TGTGCCAGCAGCTCTCAGGGGCTCGGGGAGCTGTTTTTT	CASSSQGLGELFF
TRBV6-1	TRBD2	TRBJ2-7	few	TGTGCCAGCAGCGAAAATCGATGGGGGGGCTCCTACGAGCAGTACTTC	CASSENRWGGSYEQYF
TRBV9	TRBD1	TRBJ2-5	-	TGTGCCAGCAGCGTAGATCTGTCGGGACAGGGGCGAGAGACCCAGTACTTC	CASSVDLSGQGRETQYF
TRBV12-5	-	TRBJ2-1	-	TGTGCTAGTGGTTTTCGGGGAAGCTCCTACAATGAGCAGTTCTTC	CASGFRGSSYNEQFF
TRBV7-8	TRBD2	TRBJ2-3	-	TGTGCCAGCAGCTCCCCCGTAGCGGGGGTCGGAGATACGCAGTATTTT	CASSSPVAGVGDTQYF
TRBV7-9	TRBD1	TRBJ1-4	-	TGTGCCAGCAGCACCTGGACAGGAAATGAAAAACTGTTTTTT	CASSTWTGNEKLFF
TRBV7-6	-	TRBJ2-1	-	TGTGCCAGCAGCCCCGGGGTAGGTTGGGAGAATGAGCAGTTCTTC	CASSPGVGWENEQFF
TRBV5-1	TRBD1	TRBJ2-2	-	TGCGCCAGCAGCTTAAACAGGGGGCAATTCACCGGGGAGCTGTTTTTT	CASSLNRGQFTGELFF
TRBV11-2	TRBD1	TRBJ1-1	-	TGTGCCAGCAGCTTATATGCAGGGGGCTCTACTGAAGCTTTCTTT	CASSLYAGGSTEAFF
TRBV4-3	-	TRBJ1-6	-	TGCGCCAGCAGCCAAGACGAAATCGGGGATTCACCCCTCCACTTT	CASSQDEIGDSPLHF
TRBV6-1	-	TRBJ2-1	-	TGTGCCAGCAGTGAAGGGGGGCCCCGGGGTGAGCAGTTCTTC	CASSEGGPRGEQFF